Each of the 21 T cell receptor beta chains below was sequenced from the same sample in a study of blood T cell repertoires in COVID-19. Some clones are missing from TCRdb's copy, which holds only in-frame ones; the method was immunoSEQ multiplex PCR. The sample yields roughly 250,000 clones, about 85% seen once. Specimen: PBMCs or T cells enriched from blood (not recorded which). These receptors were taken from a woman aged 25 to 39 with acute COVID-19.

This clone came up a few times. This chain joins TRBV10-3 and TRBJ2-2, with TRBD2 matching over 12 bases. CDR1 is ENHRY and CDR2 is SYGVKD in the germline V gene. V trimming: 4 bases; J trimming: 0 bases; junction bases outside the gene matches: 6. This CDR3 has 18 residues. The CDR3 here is CAISAKTSGGANTGELFF. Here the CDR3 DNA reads TGTGCCATCAGTGCCAAGACTAGCGGGGGCGCGAACACCGGGGAGCTGTTTTTT.

The CDR3 spells CASSPSGETQYF. The CDR3 DNA reads TGTGCCAGCTCACCATCGGGGGAGACCCAGTACTTC. The J gene is TRBJ2-5, the V gene TRBV18, with a tentative D call TRBD2 (5 bases). The V end lost 2 bases, the J end lost 5 bases, and 6 bases lay between the germline ends. CDR3 length: 12 amino acids. Germline V gene data show CDR1 as KGHSH and CDR2 as LQKENI. The complete variable domain, with remaining parts taken from reference TRBV18 and TRBJ2-5, reads NAGVMQNPRHLVRRRGQEARLRCSPMKGHSHVYWYRQLPEEGLKFMVYLQKENIIDESGMPKERFSAEFPKEGPSILRIQQVVRGDSAAYFCASSPSGETQYFGPGTRLLVL.

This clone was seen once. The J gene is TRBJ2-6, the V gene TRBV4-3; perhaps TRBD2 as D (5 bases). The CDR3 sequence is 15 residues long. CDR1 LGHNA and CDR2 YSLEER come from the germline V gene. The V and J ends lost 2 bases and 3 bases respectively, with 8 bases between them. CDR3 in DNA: TGCGCCAGCAGCCAACAGCGGTTTGGGGCCAACGTCCTGACTTTC. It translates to CASSQQRFGANVLTF.

The chain's CDR3 is CASSYSTGKTEAFF. CDR3 nucleotides: TGTGCCAGCAGTTACAGCACAGGGAAGACTGAAGCTTTCTTT. V usage is TRBV6-5 and J usage is TRBJ1-1, with TRBD1 as a possible D gene (6 bases). Trimming took 2 bases from V and 5 from J, leaving 12 bases between them. Germline values: CDR1 MNHEY, CDR2 SVGAGI. There are 14 residues in the CDR3.

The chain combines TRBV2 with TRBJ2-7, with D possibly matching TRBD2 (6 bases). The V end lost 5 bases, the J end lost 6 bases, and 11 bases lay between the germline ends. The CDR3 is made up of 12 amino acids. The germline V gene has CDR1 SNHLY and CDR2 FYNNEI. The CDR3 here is CASSYLASEQYF. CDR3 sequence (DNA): TGTGCCAGCAGTTACCTAGCGAGCGAGCAGTACTTC.

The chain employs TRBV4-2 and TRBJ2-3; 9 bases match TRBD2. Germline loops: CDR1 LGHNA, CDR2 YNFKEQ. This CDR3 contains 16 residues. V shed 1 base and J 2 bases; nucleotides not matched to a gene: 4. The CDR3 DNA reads TGTGCCAGCAGCCAAGCGCTAGCGGGGAACACAGATACGCAGTATTTT. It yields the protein CASSQALAGNTDTQYF.

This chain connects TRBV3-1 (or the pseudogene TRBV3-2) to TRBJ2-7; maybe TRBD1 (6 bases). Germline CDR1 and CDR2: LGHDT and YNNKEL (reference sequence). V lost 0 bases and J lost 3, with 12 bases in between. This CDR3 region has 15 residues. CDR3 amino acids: CASSQDPGQVYEQYF. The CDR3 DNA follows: TGTGCCAGCAGCCAAGATCCGGGACAAGTCTACGAGCAGTACTTC.

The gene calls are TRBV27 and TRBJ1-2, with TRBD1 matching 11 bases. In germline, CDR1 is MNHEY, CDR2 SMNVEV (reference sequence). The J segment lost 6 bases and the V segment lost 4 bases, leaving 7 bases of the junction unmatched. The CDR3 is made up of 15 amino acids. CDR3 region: CASSSPGQGAHGYTF. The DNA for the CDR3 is TGTGCCAGCAGTTCCCCCGGACAGGGGGCCCATGGCTACACCTTC.

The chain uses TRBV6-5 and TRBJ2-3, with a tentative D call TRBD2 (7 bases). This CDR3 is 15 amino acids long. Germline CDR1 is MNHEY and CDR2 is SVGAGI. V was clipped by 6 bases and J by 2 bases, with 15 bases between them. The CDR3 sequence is CASRGGAGPTDTQYF. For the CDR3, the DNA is TGTGCCAGCAGAGGGGGGGCGGGGCCCACAGATACGCAGTATTTT.

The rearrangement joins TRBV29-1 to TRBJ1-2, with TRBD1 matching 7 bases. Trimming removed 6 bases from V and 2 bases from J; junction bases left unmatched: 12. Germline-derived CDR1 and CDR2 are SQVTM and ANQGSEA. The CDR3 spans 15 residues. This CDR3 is CSVAPKGQLNYGYTF. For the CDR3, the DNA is TGCAGCGTCGCACCGAAGGGACAGCTAAACTATGGCTACACCTTC.

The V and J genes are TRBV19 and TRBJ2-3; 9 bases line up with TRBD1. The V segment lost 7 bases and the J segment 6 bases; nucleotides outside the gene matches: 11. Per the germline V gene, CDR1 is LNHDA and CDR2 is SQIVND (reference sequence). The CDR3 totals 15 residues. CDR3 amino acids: CASNLGDRDVDTQYF. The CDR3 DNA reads TGTGCCAGTAATCTCGGGGACAGGGATGTGGATACGCAGTATTTT. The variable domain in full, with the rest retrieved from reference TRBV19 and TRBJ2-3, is DGGITQSPKYLFRKEGQNVTLSCEQNLNHDAMYWYRQDPGQGLRLIYYSQIVNDFQKGDIAEGYSVSREKKESFPLTVTSAQKNPTAFYLCASNLGDRDVDTQYFGPGTRLTVL.

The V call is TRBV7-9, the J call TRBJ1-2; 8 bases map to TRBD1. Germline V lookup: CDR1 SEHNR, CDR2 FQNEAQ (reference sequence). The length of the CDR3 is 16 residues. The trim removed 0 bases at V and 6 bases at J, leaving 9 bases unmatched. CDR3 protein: CASSLAGSGGSNGYTF. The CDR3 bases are TGTGCCAGCAGCTTAGCGGGGTCAGGGGGCTCCAATGGCTACACCTTC.

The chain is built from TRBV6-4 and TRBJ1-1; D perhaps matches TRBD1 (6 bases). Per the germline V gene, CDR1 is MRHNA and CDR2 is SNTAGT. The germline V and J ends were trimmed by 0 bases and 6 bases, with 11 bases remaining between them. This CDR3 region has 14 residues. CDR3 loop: CASSDSAGASEAFF. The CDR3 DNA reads TGTGCCAGCAGTGACTCCGCGGGGGCCTCTGAAGCTTTCTTT.

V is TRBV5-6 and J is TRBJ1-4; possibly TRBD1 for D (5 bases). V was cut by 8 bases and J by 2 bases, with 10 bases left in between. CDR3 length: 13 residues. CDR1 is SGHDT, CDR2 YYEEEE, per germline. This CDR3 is CARPGRTNEKLFF. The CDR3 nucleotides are TGTGCCAGGCCAGGGAGGACTAATGAAAAACTGTTTTTT.

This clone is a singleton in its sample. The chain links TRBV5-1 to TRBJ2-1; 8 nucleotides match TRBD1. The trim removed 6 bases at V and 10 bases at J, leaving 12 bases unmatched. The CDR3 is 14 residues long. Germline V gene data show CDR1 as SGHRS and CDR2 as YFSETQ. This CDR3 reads CASTETGVPGEQFF. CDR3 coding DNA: TGCGCCAGCACTGAGACAGGGGTCCCAGGGGAGCAGTTCTTC.

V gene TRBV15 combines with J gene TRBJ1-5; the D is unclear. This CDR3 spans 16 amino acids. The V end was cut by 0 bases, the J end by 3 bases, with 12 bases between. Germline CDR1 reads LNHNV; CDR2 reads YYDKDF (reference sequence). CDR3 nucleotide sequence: TGTGCCACCAGCAGAGATTGGAGGCCAGTCAATCAGCCCCAGCATTTT. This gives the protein CATSRDWRPVNQPQHF.

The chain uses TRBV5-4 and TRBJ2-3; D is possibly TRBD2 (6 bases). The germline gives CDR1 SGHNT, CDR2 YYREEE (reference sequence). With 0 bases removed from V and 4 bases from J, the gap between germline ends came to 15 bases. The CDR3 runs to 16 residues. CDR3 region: CASSLGSGDGADTQYF. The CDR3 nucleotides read TGTGCCAGCAGCTTGGGGTCGGGGGACGGGGCAGATACGCAGTATTTT.

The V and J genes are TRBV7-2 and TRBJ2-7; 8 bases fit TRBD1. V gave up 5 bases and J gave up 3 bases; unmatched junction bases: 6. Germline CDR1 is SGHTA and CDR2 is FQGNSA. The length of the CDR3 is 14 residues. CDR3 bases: TGTGCCAGCAGCAAGGACAGGGTACGCTACGAGCAGTACTTC. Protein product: CASSKDRVRYEQYF.

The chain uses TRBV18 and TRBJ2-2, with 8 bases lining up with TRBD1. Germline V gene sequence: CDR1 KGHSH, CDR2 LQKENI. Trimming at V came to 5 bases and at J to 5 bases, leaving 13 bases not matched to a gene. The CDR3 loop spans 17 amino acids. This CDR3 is CASSSELIRTGTGELFF. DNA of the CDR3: TGTGCCAGCTCATCCGAACTCATTAGGACAGGGACCGGGGAGCTGTTTTTT.

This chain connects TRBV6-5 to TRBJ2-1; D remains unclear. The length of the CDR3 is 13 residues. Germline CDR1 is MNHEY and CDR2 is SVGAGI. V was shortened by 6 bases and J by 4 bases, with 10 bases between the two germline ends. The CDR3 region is CASSDSSYNEQFF. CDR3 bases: TGTGCCAGCAGCGACTCGTCTTACAATGAGCAGTTCTTC.

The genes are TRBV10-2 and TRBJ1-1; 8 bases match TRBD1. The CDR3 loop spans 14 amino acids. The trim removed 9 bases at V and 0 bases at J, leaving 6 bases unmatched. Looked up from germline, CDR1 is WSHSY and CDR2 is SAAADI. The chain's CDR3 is CASRQGRMNTEAFF. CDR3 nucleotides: TGCGCCAGTAGACAGGGGAGAATGAACACTGAAGCTTTCTTT.